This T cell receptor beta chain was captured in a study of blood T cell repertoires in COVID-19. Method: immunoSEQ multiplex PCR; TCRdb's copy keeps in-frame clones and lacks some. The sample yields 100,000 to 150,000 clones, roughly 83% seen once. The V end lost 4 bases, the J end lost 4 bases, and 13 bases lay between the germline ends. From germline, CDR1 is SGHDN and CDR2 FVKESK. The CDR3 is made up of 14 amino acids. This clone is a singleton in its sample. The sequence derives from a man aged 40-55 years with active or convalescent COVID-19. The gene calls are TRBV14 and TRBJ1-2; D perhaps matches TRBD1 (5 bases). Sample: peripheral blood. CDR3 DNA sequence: TGTGCCAGCAGCCCCTTACAGGTCGGCTATGGCTACACCTTC. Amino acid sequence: CASSPLQVGYGYTF. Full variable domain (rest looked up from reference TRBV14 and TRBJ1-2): EAGVTQFPSHSVIEKGQTVTLRCDPISGHDNLYWYRRVMGKEIKFLLHFVKESKQDESGMPNNRFLAERTGGTYSTLKVQPAELEDSGVYFCASSPLQVGYGYTFGSGTRLTVV.